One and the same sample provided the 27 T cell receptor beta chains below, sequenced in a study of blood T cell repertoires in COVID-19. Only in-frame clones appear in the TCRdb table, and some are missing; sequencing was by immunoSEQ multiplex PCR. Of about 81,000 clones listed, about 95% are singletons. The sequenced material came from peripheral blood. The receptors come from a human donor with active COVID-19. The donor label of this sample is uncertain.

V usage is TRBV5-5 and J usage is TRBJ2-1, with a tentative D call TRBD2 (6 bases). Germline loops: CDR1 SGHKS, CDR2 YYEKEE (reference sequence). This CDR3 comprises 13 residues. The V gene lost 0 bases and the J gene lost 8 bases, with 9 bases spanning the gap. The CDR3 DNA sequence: TGTGCCAGCAGCTTGGCGGGAGCAGATGAGCAGTTCTTC. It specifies CASSLAGADEQFF.

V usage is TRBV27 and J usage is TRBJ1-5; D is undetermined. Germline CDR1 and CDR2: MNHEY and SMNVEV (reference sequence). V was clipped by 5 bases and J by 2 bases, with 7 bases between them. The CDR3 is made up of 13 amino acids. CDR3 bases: TGTGCCAGCAGTCCTGGCCGCAATCAGCCCCAGCATTTT. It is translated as CASSPGRNQPQHF.

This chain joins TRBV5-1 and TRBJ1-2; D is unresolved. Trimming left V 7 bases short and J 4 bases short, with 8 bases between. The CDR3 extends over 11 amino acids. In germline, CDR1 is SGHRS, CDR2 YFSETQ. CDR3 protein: CASLGSYGYTF. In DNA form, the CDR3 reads TGCGCCAGCCTTGGGAGCTATGGCTACACCTTC. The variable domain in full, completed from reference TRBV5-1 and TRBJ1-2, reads KAGVTQTPRYLIKTRGQQVTLSCSPISGHRSVSWYQQTPGQGLQFLFEYFSETQRNKGNFPGRFSGRQFSNSRSEMNVSTLELGDSALYLCASLGSYGYTFGSGTRLTVV.

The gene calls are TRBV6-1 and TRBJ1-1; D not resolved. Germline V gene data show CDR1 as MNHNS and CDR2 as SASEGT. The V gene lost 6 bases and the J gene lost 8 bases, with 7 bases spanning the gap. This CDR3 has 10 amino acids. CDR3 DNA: TGTGCCAGCAGCCGCGGAGAAGCTTTCTTT. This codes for CASSRGEAFF.

The CDR3 region is CSVRTGTSNQPQHF. DNA of the CDR3: TGCAGCGTACGGACAGGGACGAGCAATCAGCCCCAGCATTTT. The chain employs TRBV29-1 and TRBJ1-5; 8 bases are a match to TRBD1. The germline V gene encodes CDR1 SQVTM and CDR2 ANQGSEA. The CDR3 runs to 14 residues. The J segment lost 1 base and the V segment lost 6 bases, leaving 5 bases of the junction unmatched.

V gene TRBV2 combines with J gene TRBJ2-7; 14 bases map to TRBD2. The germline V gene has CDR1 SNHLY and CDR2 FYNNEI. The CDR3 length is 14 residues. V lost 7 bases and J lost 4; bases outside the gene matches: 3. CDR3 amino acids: CASKTSGGVYEQYF. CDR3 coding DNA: TGTGCCAGCAAGACTAGCGGGGGGGTTTACGAGCAGTACTTC.

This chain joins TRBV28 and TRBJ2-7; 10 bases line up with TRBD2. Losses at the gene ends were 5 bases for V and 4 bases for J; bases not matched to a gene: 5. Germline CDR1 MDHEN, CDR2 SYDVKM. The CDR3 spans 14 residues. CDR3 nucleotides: TGTGCCAGCAGTCCCGGACTAGCGGATTACGAGCAGTACTTC. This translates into CASSPGLADYEQYF.

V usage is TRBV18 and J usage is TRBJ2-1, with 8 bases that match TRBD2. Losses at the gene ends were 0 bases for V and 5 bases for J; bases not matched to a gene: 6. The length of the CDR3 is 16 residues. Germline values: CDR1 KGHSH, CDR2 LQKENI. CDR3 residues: CASSPPAGGRNNEQFF. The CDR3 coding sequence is TGTGCCAGCTCACCACCGGCGGGAGGCAGAAACAATGAGCAGTTCTTC. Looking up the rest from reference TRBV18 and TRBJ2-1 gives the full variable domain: NAGVMQNPRHLVRRRGQEARLRCSPMKGHSHVYWYRQLPEEGLKFMVYLQKENIIDESGMPKERFSAEFPKEGPSILRIQQVVRGDSAAYFCASSPPAGGRNNEQFFGPGTRLTVL.

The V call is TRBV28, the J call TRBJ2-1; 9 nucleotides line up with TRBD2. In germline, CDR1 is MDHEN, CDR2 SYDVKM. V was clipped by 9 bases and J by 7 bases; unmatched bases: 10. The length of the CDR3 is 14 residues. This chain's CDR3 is CASPPRGRVNEQFF. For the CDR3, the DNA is TGTGCCAGTCCGCCCCGCGGGAGGGTAAATGAGCAGTTCTTC.

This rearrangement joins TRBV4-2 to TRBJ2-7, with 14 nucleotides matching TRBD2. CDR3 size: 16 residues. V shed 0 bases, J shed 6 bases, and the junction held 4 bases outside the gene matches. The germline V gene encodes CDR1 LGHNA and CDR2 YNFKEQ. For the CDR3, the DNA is TGTGCCAGCAGCCAAGAGGGGACTAGCGGGGGAGGCGAGCAGTACTTC. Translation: CASSQEGTSGGGEQYF.

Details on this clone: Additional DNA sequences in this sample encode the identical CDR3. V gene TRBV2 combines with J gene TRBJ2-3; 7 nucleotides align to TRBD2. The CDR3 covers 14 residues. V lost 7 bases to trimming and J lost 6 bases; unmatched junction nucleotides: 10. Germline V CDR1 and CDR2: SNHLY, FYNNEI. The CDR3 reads CASTWGGTTDTQYF. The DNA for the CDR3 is TGTGCCAGCACTTGGGGGGGGACCACGGATACGCAGTATTTT.

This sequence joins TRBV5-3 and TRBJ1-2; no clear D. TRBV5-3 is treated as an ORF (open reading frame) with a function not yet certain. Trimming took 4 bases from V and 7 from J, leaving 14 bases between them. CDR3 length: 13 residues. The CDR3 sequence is CARSPGARRGYTF. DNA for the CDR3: TGTGCCAGAAGCCCGGGTGCGCGACGTGGCTACACCTTC.

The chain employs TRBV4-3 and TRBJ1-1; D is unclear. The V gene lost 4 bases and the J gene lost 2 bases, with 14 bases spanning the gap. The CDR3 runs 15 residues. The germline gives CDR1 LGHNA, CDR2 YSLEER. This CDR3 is CASSPRPRSNTEAFF. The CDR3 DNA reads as TGCGCCAGCAGCCCCCGCCCGCGGTCCAACACTGAAGCTTTCTTT.

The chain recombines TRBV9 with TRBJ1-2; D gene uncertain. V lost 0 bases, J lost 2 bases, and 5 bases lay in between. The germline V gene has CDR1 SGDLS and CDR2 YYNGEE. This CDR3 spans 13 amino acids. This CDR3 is CASSVGGNYGYTF. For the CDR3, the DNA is TGTGCCAGCAGCGTAGGCGGAAACTATGGCTACACCTTC.

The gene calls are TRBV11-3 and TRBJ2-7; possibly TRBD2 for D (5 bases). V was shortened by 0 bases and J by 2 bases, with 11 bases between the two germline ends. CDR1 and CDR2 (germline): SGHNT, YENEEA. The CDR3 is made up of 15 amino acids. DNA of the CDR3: TGTGCCAGCAGCTTAGATAATTTAGCGACCTACGAGCAGTACTTC. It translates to CASSLDNLATYEQYF.

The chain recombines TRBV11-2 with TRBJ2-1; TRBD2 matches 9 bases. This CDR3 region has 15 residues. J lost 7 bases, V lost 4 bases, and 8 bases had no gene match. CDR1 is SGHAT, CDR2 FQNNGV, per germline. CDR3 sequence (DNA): TGTGCCAGCAGCTGGGGCGGGAGGGGTTTTAATGAGCAGTTCTTC. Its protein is CASSWGGRGFNEQFF. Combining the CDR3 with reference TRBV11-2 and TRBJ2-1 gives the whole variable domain EAGVAQSPRYKIIEKRQSVAFWCNPISGHATLYWYQQILGQGPKLLIQFQNNGVVDDSQLPKDRFSAERLKGVDSTLKIQPAKLEDSAVYLCASSWGGRGFNEQFFGPGTRLTVL.

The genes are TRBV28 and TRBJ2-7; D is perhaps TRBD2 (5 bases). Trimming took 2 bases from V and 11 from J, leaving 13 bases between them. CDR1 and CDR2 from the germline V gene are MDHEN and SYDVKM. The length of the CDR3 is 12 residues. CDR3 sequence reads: CASSLGSGKKYF. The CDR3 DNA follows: TGTGCCAGCAGTTTAGGGAGCGGCAAAAAGTACTTC. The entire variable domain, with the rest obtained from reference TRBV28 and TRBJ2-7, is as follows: DVKVTQSSRYLVKRTGEKVFLECVQDMDHENMFWYRQDPGLGLRLIYFSYDVKMKEKGDIPEGYSVSREKKERFSLILESASTNQTSMYLCASSLGSGKKYFGPGTRLTVT.

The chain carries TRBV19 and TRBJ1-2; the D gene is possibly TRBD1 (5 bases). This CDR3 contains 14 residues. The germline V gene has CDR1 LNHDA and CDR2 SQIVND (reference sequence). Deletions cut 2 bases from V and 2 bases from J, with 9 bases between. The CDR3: CASSINRGNYGYTF. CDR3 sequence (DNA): TGTGCCAGTAGTATAAATAGGGGCAACTATGGCTACACCTTC.

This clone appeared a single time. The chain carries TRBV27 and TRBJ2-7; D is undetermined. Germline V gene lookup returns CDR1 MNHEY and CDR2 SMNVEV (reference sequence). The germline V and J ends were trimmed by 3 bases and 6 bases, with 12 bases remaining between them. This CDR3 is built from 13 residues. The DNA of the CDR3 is TGTGCCAGCAGTTTCCCCGGTAGTTTCGAGCAGTACTTC. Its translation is CASSFPGSFEQYF.

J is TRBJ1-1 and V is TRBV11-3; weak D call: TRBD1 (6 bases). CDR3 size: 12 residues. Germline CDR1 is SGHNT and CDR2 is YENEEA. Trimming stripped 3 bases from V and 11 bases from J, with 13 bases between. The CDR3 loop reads CASSFSQGRAFF. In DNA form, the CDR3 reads TGTGCCAGCAGCTTTAGCCAGGGGCGGGCTTTCTTT. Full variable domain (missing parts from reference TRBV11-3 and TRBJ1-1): EAGVVQSPRYKIIEKKQPVAFWCNPISGHNTLYWYLQNLGQGPELLIRYENEEAVDDSQLPKDRFSAERLKGVDSTLKIQPAELGDSAVYLCASSFSQGRAFFGQGTRLTVV.

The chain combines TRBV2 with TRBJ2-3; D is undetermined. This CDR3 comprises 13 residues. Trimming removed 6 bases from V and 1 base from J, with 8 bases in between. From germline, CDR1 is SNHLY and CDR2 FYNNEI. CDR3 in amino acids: CASSRLRTDTQYF. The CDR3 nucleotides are TGTGCCAGCAGCAGACTCCGCACAGATACGCAGTATTTT.

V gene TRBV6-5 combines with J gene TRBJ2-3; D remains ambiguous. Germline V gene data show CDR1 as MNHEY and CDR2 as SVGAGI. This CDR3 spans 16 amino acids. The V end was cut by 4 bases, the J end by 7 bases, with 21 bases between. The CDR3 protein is CASSLDGRLARHTQYF. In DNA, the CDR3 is TGTGCCAGCAGTTTAGACGGTCGACTTGCCCGTCATACGCAGTATTTT.

Here the CDR3 reads CASGETEGTIDGYTF. The CDR3 coding sequence is TGCGCCAGCGGCGAAACGGAGGGAACTATTGACGGCTACACCTTC. V and J are TRBV4-1 and TRBJ1-2; no firm D call. Germline V gene data show CDR1 as MGHRA and CDR2 as YSYEKL. CDR3 length: 15 residues. V lost 8 bases and J lost 8, with 24 bases in between.

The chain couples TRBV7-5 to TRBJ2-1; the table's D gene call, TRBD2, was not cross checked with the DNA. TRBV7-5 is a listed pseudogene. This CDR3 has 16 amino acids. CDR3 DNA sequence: TGTGCCAGAAACAGACTAGCGAGAACCGACTACAATGAGCAGTTCTTC. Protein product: CARNRLARTDYNEQFF.

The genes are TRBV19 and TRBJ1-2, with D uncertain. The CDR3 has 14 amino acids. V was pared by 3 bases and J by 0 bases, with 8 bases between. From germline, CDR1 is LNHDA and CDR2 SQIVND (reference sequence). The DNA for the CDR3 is TGTGCCAGTAGTATTACCATAGCTAACTATGGCTACACCTTC. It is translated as CASSITIANYGYTF.

DNA of the CDR3: TGTGCCAGTAGTAGGGGACTAGTTAACGGTGAGCAGTTCTTC. This encodes CASSRGLVNGEQFF. V is TRBV19 and J is TRBJ2-1; 8 bases map to TRBD2. The CDR3 covers 14 residues. CDR1 is LNHDA, CDR2 SQIVND, per germline (reference sequence). V trimming: 4 bases; J trimming: 9 bases; junction bases outside the gene matches: 8.

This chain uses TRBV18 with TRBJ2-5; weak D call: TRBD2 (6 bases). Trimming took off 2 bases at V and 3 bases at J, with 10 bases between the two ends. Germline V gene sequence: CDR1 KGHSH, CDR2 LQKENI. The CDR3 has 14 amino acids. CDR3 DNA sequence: TGTGCCAGCTCACCAGGAGGAGGGAAAGAGACCCAGTACTTC. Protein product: CASSPGGGKETQYF.